The 28 T cell receptor beta chains listed next were all sequenced from one sample in a study of T-cell reconstitution after alpha-beta-depleted transplantation in children. Unique molecular identifiers were built into the TCRbeta library. TCRdb analysed the PCR reads with MiXCR anew, one entry per CDR3 protein. Of some 460,000 distinct CDR3 sequences in the sample, 15% to 20% were seen once. Specimen: PBMCs, mostly from graft donor cells, collected 360 days after TCRalphabeta/CD19-depleted stem cell transplant. The source is a boy younger than two who had a stem cell transplant for Wiskott-Aldrich syndrome, so the T cells may come from the graft donor.

In this sample, this clonotype turned up a few times. The rearrangement links TRBV29-1 to TRBJ1-4, with 8 bases lining up with TRBD1. The CDR3 runs 13 residues. V shed 6 bases and J 4 bases; nucleotides not matched to a gene: 4. Per the germline V gene, CDR1 is SQVTM and CDR2 is ANQGSEA. The CDR3 coding sequence is TGCAGCGTCAGGGGGCGGCTTAATGAAAAACTGTTTTTT. Translated: CSVRGRLNEKLFF.

This clonotype showed up just a few times. The V call is TRBV11-2, the J call TRBJ2-3; tentatively, D is TRBD1 (6 bases). The V end was cut by 2 bases, the J end by 1 base, with 13 bases between. CDR1 is SGHAT and CDR2 is FQNNGV in the germline V gene. The CDR3 is 16 residues long. The CDR3 DNA reads TGTGCCAGCAGCTTAACAGGGCCCCTAGGCACAGATACGCAGTATTTT. Protein sequence: CASSLTGPLGTDTQYF.

There are a few counts of this clonotype. The rearrangement links TRBV6-5 to TRBJ2-7; tentative D call: TRBD1 (7 bases). The V end was cut by 4 bases, the J end by 3 bases, with 13 bases between. The germline V gene has CDR1 MNHEY and CDR2 SVGAGI. The CDR3 is made up of 14 amino acids. The DNA for the CDR3 is TGTGCCAGCAGTTTTAGACAGGGAGGCTACGAGCAGTACTTC. Translated: CASSFRQGGYEQYF.

The chain combines TRBV10-2 with TRBJ2-1; D may be TRBD2 (7 bases). Trimming left V 4 bases short and J 8 bases short, with 24 bases between. This CDR3 has 17 amino acids. Germline lookup yields CDR1 WSHSY and CDR2 SAAADI. This CDR3 is CASSGATGGGAVDEQFF. The CDR3 DNA sequence: TGCGCCAGCAGTGGCGCGACTGGGGGGGGGGCGGTCGATGAGCAGTTCTTC.

This clonotype appeared a few times. The J gene is TRBJ2-1, the V gene TRBV10-2; TRBD2 matches at 7 bases. CDR1 and CDR2 (germline): WSHSY, SAAADI. The trim removed 3 bases at V and 7 bases at J, leaving 12 bases unmatched. The CDR3 spans 16 residues. CDR3 region: CASSEFRSGFRNEQFF. The CDR3 nucleotides read TGCGCCAGCAGTGAATTTCGTAGCGGGTTTAGGAATGAGCAGTTCTTC.

The chain links TRBV6-5 to TRBJ1-5, with a weak D call TRBD1 (5 bases). This CDR3 is 16 amino acids long. Germline CDR1 and CDR2: MNHEY and SVGAGI. Trimming left V 4 bases short and J 1 base short, with 14 bases between. As DNA, the CDR3 is TGTGCCAGCAGTTCCAACCTCGGGGGGAGCAATCAGCCCCAGCATTTT. Amino acids: CASSSNLGGSNQPQHF.

This sequence joins TRBV27 and TRBJ2-7, with D maybe TRBD1 (7 bases). CDR1 and CDR2 (germline): MNHEY, SMNVEV (reference sequence). V was trimmed by 5 bases and J by 4 bases, leaving 18 bases between them. CDR3 length equals 15 residues. The CDR3 bases are TGTGCCAGCAGTCGGACAGGACTACTGGTGTACGAGCAGTACTTC. Translating it yields CASSRTGLLVYEQYF.

The V call is TRBV6-2 or TRBV6-3, the J call TRBJ2-7; 8 bases agree with TRBD2. Losses at the gene ends were 4 bases for V and 4 bases for J; bases not matched to a gene: 12. There are 16 residues in the CDR3. In germline, CDR1 is MNHEY, CDR2 SVGEGT. CDR3 residues: CASSLPRGGRTYEQYF. DNA for the CDR3: TGTGCCAGCAGTTTACCCCGTGGCGGGAGGACGTACGAGCAGTACTTC.

This chain joins TRBV5-4 and TRBJ2-3, with a weak D call TRBD2 (5 bases). The CDR3 is made up of 13 amino acids. Germline V gene sequence: CDR1 SGHNT, CDR2 YYREEE (reference sequence). V was shortened by 3 bases and J by 1 base, with 6 bases between the two germline ends. In DNA form, the CDR3 reads TGTGCCAGCAGCTGGCGGGGCACAGATACGCAGTATTTT. As protein: CASSWRGTDTQYF.

In this sample, this clonotype turned up many times. The gene calls are TRBV12-3 or TRBV12-4 and TRBJ2-4, with D unresolved. The CDR3 extends over 15 amino acids. V was shortened by 7 bases and J by 9 bases, with 22 bases between the two germline ends. The CDR3 is CASTSRKDMGLIQYF. CDR3 coding DNA: TGTGCCAGCACTTCACGGAAAGATATGGGCCTCATTCAGTACTTC.

Many counts were recorded for this clonotype. The rearrangement links TRBV5-1 to TRBJ2-7, with TRBD1 identical over 10 bases. There are 14 residues in the CDR3. V shed 4 bases, J shed 4 bases, and the junction held 5 bases outside the gene matches. The germline CDR1 and CDR2 sequences are SGHRS and YFSETQ. CDR3 in DNA: TGCGCCAGCAGCACGGGACAGGGGAGTTACGAGCAGTACTTC. It codes for CASSTGQGSYEQYF.

This clonotype showed up just a few times. The genes are TRBV13 and TRBJ2-1, with 14 bases matching TRBD2. The CDR3 runs 16 residues. CDR1 is PRHDT, CDR2 FYEKMQ, per germline (reference sequence). V lost 5 bases to trimming and J lost 7 bases; unmatched junction nucleotides: 7. CDR3 loop: CASSPGLAGVRNEQFF. The CDR3 bases are TGTGCCAGCAGCCCGGGACTAGCGGGAGTTAGGAATGAGCAGTTCTTC. The variable domain in full, completed from reference TRBV13 and TRBJ2-1, reads AAGVIQSPRHLIKEKRETATLKCYPIPRHDTVYWYQQGPGQDPQFLISFYEKMQSDKGSIPDRFSAQQFSDYHSELNMSSLELGDSALYFCASSPGLAGVRNEQFFGPGTRLTVL.

The V call is TRBV11-3, the J call TRBJ2-4, with a weak D call TRBD1 (6 bases). CDR3 length: 13 residues. Germline V gene sequence: CDR1 SGHNT, CDR2 YENEEA. Trimming pared 4 bases from V and 5 bases from J, leaving 9 bases between. The CDR3 sequence: CASSSGAQNIQYF. CDR3 coding DNA: TGTGCCAGCAGCTCAGGGGCCCAAAACATTCAGTACTTC.

This clonotype was counted a few times. The chain is built from TRBV20-1 and TRBJ2-1; TRBD1 matches 9 bases. The germline V gene encodes CDR1 DFQATT and CDR2 SNEGSKA (reference sequence). The V gene end was trimmed by 6 bases and the J gene end by 3 bases; junction bases not matched to a gene: 6. The CDR3 spans 14 residues. Here the CDR3 DNA reads TGCAGTGCGAGGGACAGGGTCGGCTACAATGAGCAGTTCTTC. Its translation: CSARDRVGYNEQFF.

In its sample, this clonotype was seen a few times. This chain connects TRBV4-2 to TRBJ2-7, with a possible D match to TRBD1 (5 bases). CDR1 LGHNA and CDR2 YNFKEQ come from the germline V gene. Trimming pared 4 bases from V and 1 base from J, leaving 11 bases between. The CDR3 sequence is 14 residues long. In nucleotides, the CDR3 is TGTGCCAGCAGCCCACCAGGGTTTTCCTACGAGCAGTACTTC. It yields the protein CASSPPGFSYEQYF.

The chain recombines TRBV15 with TRBJ2-1, with D unclear. The CDR3 runs 13 residues. V was clipped by 3 bases and J by 9 bases, with 12 bases between them. The germline V gene has CDR1 LNHNV and CDR2 YYDKDF (reference sequence). Here the CDR3 reads CATSRAIFSEQFF. In DNA, the CDR3 is TGTGCCACCAGCAGGGCGATTTTCTCTGAGCAGTTCTTC.

This chain connects TRBV5-1 to TRBJ2-7, with 10 bases identical to TRBD2. The ends lost 4 bases at V and 5 bases at J; junction bases unmatched: 9. CDR1 SGHRS and CDR2 YFSETQ come from the germline V gene. This CDR3 has 15 residues. The CDR3 loop is CASSQVAGGPNEQYF. CDR3 DNA sequence: TGCGCCAGCAGCCAGGTAGCGGGGGGACCCAACGAGCAGTACTTC.

This clonotype has just a few counts. The CDR3 DNA is TGTGCCAGCAGCTCGATAGCGGGTTCGGTCTACAATGAGCAGTTCTTC. Translating it yields CASSSIAGSVYNEQFF. V gene TRBV7-8 combines with J gene TRBJ2-1; 7 bases fit TRBD2. The J segment lost 3 bases and the V segment lost 4 bases, leaving 9 bases of the junction unmatched. Per germline, CDR1 SGHVS and CDR2 FQNEAQ. The CDR3 is 16 amino acids. Full variable domain (missing parts from reference TRBV7-8 and TRBJ2-1): GAGVSQSPRYKVAKRGQDVALRCDPISGHVSLFWYQQALGQGPEFLTYFQNEAQLDKSGLPSDRFFAERPEGSVSTLKIQRTQQEDSAVYLCASSSIAGSVYNEQFFGPGTRLTVL.

This clonotype appeared a few times. The V and J genes are TRBV28 and TRBJ2-3; a weak D match, TRBD2 (6 bases). The V gene's germline CDR1 is MDHEN and CDR2 SYDVKM. This CDR3 contains 16 residues. Deletions cut 6 bases from V and 4 bases from J, with 20 bases between. Here the CDR3 DNA reads TGTGCCAGCAGCCCCAACGGGAGAAGAGGTTCAGATACGCAGTATTTT. This gives the protein CASSPNGRRGSDTQYF. The whole variable domain, filled in from reference TRBV28 and TRBJ2-3, reads DVKVTQSSRYLVKRTGEKVFLECVQDMDHENMFWYRQDPGLGLRLIYFSYDVKMKEKGDIPEGYSVSREKKERFSLILESASTNQTSMYLCASSPNGRRGSDTQYFGPGTRLTVL.

The chain combines TRBV7-9 with TRBJ2-1; D may be TRBD2 (6 bases). Germline CDR1 is SEHNR and CDR2 is FQNEAQ (reference sequence). There are 15 residues in the CDR3. V was clipped by 1 base and J by 8 bases, with 15 bases between them. The CDR3 coding sequence is TGTGCCAGCAGCTTAGTAGCGGTCCCAGGCGATGAGCAGTTCTTC. Its protein is CASSLVAVPGDEQFF.

The rearrangement joins TRBV2 to TRBJ2-2; 7 nucleotides agree with TRBD2. The CDR3 has 14 residues. CDR1 SNHLY and CDR2 FYNNEI come from the germline V gene. V gave up 1 base and J gave up 5 bases; unmatched junction bases: 1. CDR3 amino acids: CASSEGGGTGELFF. Here the CDR3 DNA reads TGTGCCAGCAGTGAAGGGGGGGGTACCGGGGAGCTGTTTTTT.

This sequence joins TRBV12-3 or TRBV12-4 and TRBJ2-5, with 8 positions matching TRBD2. This CDR3 is built from 18 residues. V gave up 6 bases and J gave up 0 bases; unmatched junction bases: 15. The CDR3 region has the DNA TGTGCCAGCAGCCAACGGGGTACGGTAGCGGGGAACCAAGAGACCCAGTACTTC. This encodes CASSQRGTVAGNQETQYF.

This clonotype was detected only a few times. This chain links TRBV11-2 with TRBJ2-2; TRBD1 agrees at 8 bases. Germline V gene data show CDR1 as SGHAT and CDR2 as FQNNGV. CDR3 length: 17 amino acids. V gave up 3 bases and J gave up 4 bases; unmatched junction bases: 10. The CDR3 region has the DNA TGTGCCAGCAGCTTCCCCGGACAGGGCCTCAGCACCGGGGAGCTGTTTTTT. It specifies CASSFPGQGLSTGELFF.

V and J are TRBV5-1 and TRBJ2-1, with D perhaps matching TRBD1 (5 bases). CDR1 is SGHRS, CDR2 YFSETQ, per germline. Between the trimmed V and J ends, which lost 2 bases and 4 bases, there was a span of 13 bases. This CDR3 has 15 residues. CDR3 DNA sequence: TGCGCCAGCAGCTTCTACAGGTTATCTTACAATGAGCAGTTCTTC. This gives the protein CASSFYRLSYNEQFF.

This clonotype appeared a few times. The chain links TRBV12-3 or TRBV12-4 to TRBJ1-2; a possible D gene is TRBD1 (5 bases). Deletions cut 0 bases from V and 0 bases from J, with 11 bases between. This CDR3 comprises 16 residues. The CDR3 DNA sequence: TGTGCCAGCAGTTTAGCGGGGGTCGGTTCTAACTATGGCTACACCTTC. Its translation: CASSLAGVGSNYGYTF.

The chain carries TRBV12-3 or TRBV12-4 and TRBJ2-3; tentative D call: TRBD1 (6 bases). V gave up 6 bases and J gave up 3 bases, with 16 bases separating them. This CDR3 has 15 residues. For the CDR3, the DNA is TGTGCCAGCAGATCAGGGGCCGAGAGGACAGATACGCAGTATTTT. This gives the protein CASRSGAERTDTQYF.

The chain carries TRBV3-1 and TRBJ2-3, with 8 bases identical to TRBD2. CDR1 and CDR2 (germline): LGHDT, YNNKEL (reference sequence). The CDR3 is made up of 21 amino acids. Trimming removed 4 bases from V and 0 bases from J; junction bases left unmatched: 21. The CDR3, as DNA: TGTGCCAGCAGCCCCCACCACCTTACCGCGGGGGGAACTCTTAGCACAGATACGCAGTATTTT. Translating gives CASSPHHLTAGGTLSTDTQYF.

This clonotype has a handful of counts. The chain combines TRBV6-2 or TRBV6-3 with TRBJ2-4; the D is unclear. The germline V gene has CDR1 MNHEY and CDR2 SVGEGT. The CDR3 spans 17 residues. V was trimmed by 6 bases and J by 0 bases, leaving 18 bases between them. The CDR3 loop is CASSRRAGFLAKNIQYF. The CDR3 coding sequence is TGTGCCAGCAGCCGACGCGCAGGATTCCTAGCCAAAAACATTCAGTACTTC.